The 19 T cell receptor beta chains presented below share a single source sample, sequenced in a study of tumor-infiltrating lymphocytes in primary liver carcinoma. Investigators took RNA and DNA out together from 20-30 mg of unsorted bulk tissue. A primer in the constant region served to generate TCR beta cDNA from approximately 460 ng of total RNA. A slightly modified ARM-PCR protocol with three nested multiplex PCR rounds produced these TCR beta libraries. A C-beta reverse primer and TRBV1-TRBV30 forward primers served in each of the first two PCR rounds, at ten to eleven cycles apiece. TCRdb fed the multiplex PCR reads into MiXCR, producing one record per CDR3 protein. The data contain about 64,000 distinct CDR3 sequences, about three quarters of them singletons. The material sequenced was liver tumor tissue from sampling region 4. The subset denotes: tumor region T4, right-lateral pole. The source of these receptors is a man in his forties or fifties with primary liver carcinoma and hepatitis B virus infection.

By share, this clonotype counts as medium-sized (0.01 to 0.1%). In DNA, the CDR3 is TGTGCCAGCAGTTACCGGGGTTATCAGCCCCAGCATTTT. Its translation is CASSYRGYQPQHF. The rearrangement joins TRBV6-6 to TRBJ1-5; no definite D call. The CDR3 is made up of 13 amino acids. Germline CDR1 reads MNHNY; CDR2 reads SVGAGI (reference sequence). V lost 2 bases, J lost 5 bases, and 7 bases lay in between.

A word on this clonotype: A much larger clone lies one base from this, so it may be a read error. The chain employs TRBV10-3 and TRBJ2-3, with D unresolved. The germline V gene has CDR1 ENHRY and CDR2 SYGVKD. This CDR3 region has 13 residues. The CDR3 region is CTISCSSTDTQYF. The CDR3, as DNA: TGTACCATCAGCTGTTCTAGCACAGATACGCAGTATTTT.

A remark on this clonotype: The missing conserved phenylalanine or tryptophan at the end of this CDR3 makes a read error likely. CDR3 DNA: TGTGCCACCAGTGTTCGAGGGGATGGGAATGAGCAGTTCCTA. Amino acid sequence: CATSVRGDGNEQFL. The V gene is TRBV24-1, the J gene TRBJ2-1; D may match TRBD1 or TRBD2 (5 bases each). Germline V gene lookup returns CDR1 KGHDR and CDR2 SFDVKD. The length of the CDR3 is 14 residues. V was clipped by 5 bases and J by 7 bases, with 14 bases between them.

The genes are TRBV29-1 and TRBJ2-7; tentatively, D is TRBD1 (6 bases). Trimming cost V 3 bases and J 6 bases, with 15 bases left between them. From germline, CDR1 is SQVTM and CDR2 ANQGSEA. The CDR3 spans 13 residues. The CDR3 sequence is CSVESQGNGEQYF. The CDR3 region has the DNA TGCAGCGTTGAGTCGCAGGGGAACGGCGAGCAGTACTTC.

A note on this clonotype: One junction end disagrees with the germline gene, perhaps due to a read error. The rearrangement joins TRBV4-2 to TRBJ2-7; D call uncertain. The CDR3 consists of 14 residues. The germline V gene encodes CDR1 LGHNA and CDR2 YNFKEQ. CDR3 nucleotides: TGTGTCAGCAGCCAAGGAGCAGGATCCTACGAGCAGTACTTC. Amino acids: CVSSQGAGSYEQYF.

Concerning this clonotype: One end of the junction is discordant with germline, which a read error may explain. This chain links TRBV5-6 with TRBJ2-3; D gene ambiguous. Germline V gene sequence: CDR1 SGHDT, CDR2 YYEEEE. This CDR3 region has 14 residues. CDR3 in DNA: TGTGCCGGCAGCTTGTCCGGTAACATAGATACGCAGTATTTT. Its translation is CAGSLSGNIDTQYF.

In regard to this clonotype: A much larger clone differs from this one at a single base, so this may be a read error. The chain has TRBV12-3 or TRBV12-4 and TRBJ2-2; TRBD2 might be the D (6 bases). The CDR3 is 11 amino acids. The CDR3 sequence is CASTINREMFF. As DNA, the CDR3 is TGTGCCAGCACCATAAACCGGGAGATGTTTTTT.

A single count supports this clonotype. The chain carries TRBV6-1 and TRBJ2-3; weak D call: TRBD2 (7 bases). Germline CDR1 MNHNS, CDR2 SASEGT. The CDR3 sequence is 15 residues long. Deletions cut 3 bases from V and 5 bases from J, with 15 bases between. CDR3 protein: CASSDLVGGGDTQYF. The CDR3 coding sequence is TGTGCCAGCAGTGATCTAGTGGGAGGGGGAGATACGCAGTATTTT.

Turning to this clonotype: This CDR3 is missing its conserved last phenylalanine or tryptophan, likely due to a read error. J is TRBJ2-3 and V is TRBV28, with D unresolved. CDR1 MDHEN and CDR2 SYDVKM come from the germline V gene. CDR3 size: 22 residues. V lost 4 bases, J lost 2 bases, and 34 bases lay in between. CDR3 sequence: CASSSRRTSAELVGTHTDTQYL. CDR3 bases: TGTGCCAGCAGTTCCCGCCGGACGTCGGCGGAATTAGTGGGAACGCACACAGATACGCAGTATCTT.

This clonotype was picked up a small number of times. J is TRBJ2-1 and V is TRBV11-2; 7 nucleotides match TRBD1. CDR1 and CDR2 (germline): SGHAT, FQNNGV. Trimming at V came to 3 bases and at J to 14 bases, leaving 4 bases not matched to a gene. The CDR3 is made up of 11 amino acids. The CDR3 loop is CASSFDREKFF. DNA for the CDR3: TGTGCCAGCAGCTTTGACAGGGAGAAGTTCTTC. The full variable domain, its missing parts supplied by reference TRBV11-2 and TRBJ2-1, is EAGVAQSPRYKIIEKRQSVAFWCNPISGHATLYWYQQILGQGPKLLIQFQNNGVVDDSQLPKDRFSAERLKGVDSTLKIQPAKLEDSAVYLCASSFDREKFFGPGTRLTVL.

Turning to this clonotype: Possible read error: a much larger clone is one base away. The rearrangement joins TRBV11-2 to TRBJ1-4, with D possibly being TRBD1 (6 bases). The germline V gene encodes CDR1 SGHAT and CDR2 FQNNGV. The CDR3 sequence is 15 residues long. The CDR3 sequence is CVSSKLGAGNEKLFF. The CDR3, as DNA: TGTGTCAGCAGCAAGCTGGGGGCGGGAAATGAAAAACTGTTTTTT.

Comments on this clonotype: One end of the junction varies from germline; a read error may be responsible. The chain carries TRBV11-2 and TRBJ2-2, with D perhaps TRBD2 (5 bases). Germline V CDR1 and CDR2: SGHAT, FQNNGV. The CDR3 extends over 16 amino acids. The CDR3 loop reads CVSSLVRVPNIGELFF. Written as DNA, the CDR3 is TGTGTCAGCAGTTTAGTGCGGGTACCGAACATCGGGGAGCTGTTTTTT.

This clonotype has a handful of counts. The rearrangement uses TRBV19 and TRBJ2-7; a possible D gene is TRBD2 (5 bases). Per the germline V gene, CDR1 is LNHDA and CDR2 is SQIVND (reference sequence). V was pared by 4 bases and J by 1 base, with 11 bases between. The CDR3 totals 14 residues. CDR3 residues: CASSKTNLSYEQYF. The CDR3 coding sequence is TGTGCCAGTAGTAAGACTAACCTTTCCTACGAGCAGTACTTC.

As concerns this clonotype: It is unclear where the CDR3 begins or ends on the DNA, so no DNA is shown, and the CDR3 is as TCRdb lists it. The chain combines TRBV5-1 with TRBJ2-2; no DNA check was done on the table's D call, TRBD1. The CDR3 extends over 17 residues, inclusive of both ends. From germline, CDR1 is SGHRS and CDR2 YFSETQ. This CDR3 is CASSLVGQERAPGSCFF.

On this clonotype: One end of the junction does not line up with germline, which may come from a read error. V and J are TRBV6-6 and TRBJ1-5; D possibly corresponds to TRBD1 (5 bases). CDR1 and CDR2 (germline): MNHNY, SVGAGI (reference sequence). The CDR3 consists of 18 residues. CDR3 nucleotide sequence: TGTGCCAGCACCCAATTCCCGGGGGTTGGTGATAGCAATCAGCCCCAACATTTT. Amino acids: CASTQFPGVGDSNQPQHF.

For this clonotype: A read error may account for a junction end that differs from germline. This rearrangement joins TRBV5-5 to TRBJ2-1; tentative D call: TRBD2 (5 bases). CDR3 size: 16 residues. Looked up from germline, CDR1 is SGHKS and CDR2 is YYEKEE (reference sequence). Here the CDR3 reads CARRPRTAGNYSEQFF. CDR3 in DNA: TGTGCCAGAAGACCACGGACGGCCGGGAACTACAGTGAGCAGTTCTTC.

The chain links TRBV11-2 to TRBJ2-5; 7 positions match TRBD1. The ends lost 11 bases at V and 1 base at J; junction bases unmatched: 10. The CDR3 spans 14 residues. Looked up from germline, CDR1 is SGHAT and CDR2 is FQNNGV. CDR3 nucleotides: TGTGCCGGCGGCTCGGGACAGTCCCAAGAGACCCAGTACTTC. Its protein product is CAGGSGQSQETQYF.

To note about this clonotype: Possible read error: a much larger clone is one base away. No conserved phenylalanine or tryptophan is present at the end of the CDR3, so a read error is the likely explanation. The chain links TRBV29-1 to TRBJ2-6; 14 positions agree with TRBD2. Looked up from germline, CDR1 is SQVTM and CDR2 is ANQGSEA. The CDR3 sequence is 18 residues long. The CDR3 protein is CSVGGTSGSLSGADVLTS. DNA for the CDR3: TGCAGCGTTGGAGGGACTAGCGGGAGCCTCTCTGGGGCCGACGTCCTGACTTCC.

A word on this clonotype: The junction departs from germline at one end; a sequencing error may be responsible. The chain has TRBV11-2 and TRBJ2-7, with D uncertain. This CDR3 has 13 amino acids. The germline CDR1 and CDR2 sequences are SGHAT and FQNNGV. CDR3: CAGSSRSAYKQYF. CDR3 in DNA: TGTGCCGGCAGCTCACGGAGTGCCTACAAGCAGTACTTC.